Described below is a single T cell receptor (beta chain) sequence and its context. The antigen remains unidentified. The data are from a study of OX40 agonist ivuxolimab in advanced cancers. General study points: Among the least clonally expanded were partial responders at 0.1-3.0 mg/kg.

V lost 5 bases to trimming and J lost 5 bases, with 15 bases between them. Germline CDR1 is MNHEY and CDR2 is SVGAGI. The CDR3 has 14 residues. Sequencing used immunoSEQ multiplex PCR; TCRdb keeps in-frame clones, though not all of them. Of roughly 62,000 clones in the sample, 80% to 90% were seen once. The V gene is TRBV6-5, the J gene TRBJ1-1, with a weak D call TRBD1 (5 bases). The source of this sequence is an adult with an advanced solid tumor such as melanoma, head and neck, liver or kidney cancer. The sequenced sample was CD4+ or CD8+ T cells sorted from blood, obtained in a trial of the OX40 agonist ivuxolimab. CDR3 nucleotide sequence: TGTGCCAGCAGTACTCGGCCGGGGGTAACTGAAGCTTTCTTT. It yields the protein CASSTRPGVTEAFF.